The rows below give T cell receptor beta chains drawn from one sample of a study of T cells in localized non-small cell lung cancer. Sequencing used immunoSEQ multiplex PCR; TCRdb keeps in-frame clones, though not all of them. The sample has roughly 30,000 clones, roughly 94% seen once. The sequences come from peripheral blood, collected before any cancer treatment. These receptor sequences come from a woman aged 35-70 years with stage I lung adenocarcinoma. CDR3s include the opening cysteine and the closing phenylalanine or tryptophan. Fields, in order: CDR3 DNA, CDR3 protein, V gene, clone size, D gene, J gene. D genes are given only for firm matches. Not every row has a clone size; where given, it reads once, few, many or a size class.

TGTGCCAGCACCGGGACTCCGTATGGCTACACCTTC	CASTGTPYGYTF	TRBV9	-	-	TRBJ1-2
TGTGCCAGTAGTATTCGGGAGAAGGCCTACGAGCAGTACTTC	CASSIREKAYEQYF	TRBV19	-	-	TRBJ2-7
TGTGCCAGCAGTAAAGGAGGAATCATGAACACTGAAGCTTTCTTT	CASSKGGIMNTEAFF	TRBV2	-	-	TRBJ1-1
TGTGCCAGCAAACTAGACAGCTCTGGGGCCAACGTCCTGACTTTC	CASKLDSSGANVLTF	TRBV6-6	-	-	TRBJ2-6
TGTGCCAGTAGGGGTTACCGACAACAGGGAGATACGCAGTATTTT	CASRGYRQQGDTQYF	TRBV19	-	-	TRBJ2-3
TGTGCCAGCAGCTTGGGTCGCTGGACCGGGGAGCTGTTTTTT	CASSLGRWTGELFF	TRBV5-6	-	-	TRBJ2-2
TGTGCCAGTAGTATGGTAGGGGCCTCCTACGAGCAGTACTTC	CASSMVGASYEQYF	TRBV19	once	-	TRBJ2-7
TGTGCCAGCAGTTTCTCTTTGACTAGCGGGGGGGCCGACACAGATACGCAGTATTTT	CASSFSLTSGGADTDTQYF	TRBV28	-	TRBD2	TRBJ2-3
TGTGCCAGCAGCTTAGGGTGGACTGAAGCTTTCTTT	CASSLGWTEAFF	TRBV11-3	-	-	TRBJ1-1
TGTGCCAGCAGCTTGAGGGCAGGGGAGGCCAAAAACATTCAGTACTTC	CASSLRAGEAKNIQYF	TRBV5-4	-	-	TRBJ2-4
TGTGCCAGCAGTTACTCGGAGAACATAGATACGCAGTATTTT	CASSYSENIDTQYF	TRBV6-5	-	-	TRBJ2-3
TGTGCCAGCAGCTTAGCGAGGGCAGGTCGATTCAATGAGCAGTTCTTC	CASSLARAGRFNEQFF	TRBV7-8	-	-	TRBJ2-1
TGTGCCAGCAGCTTATTAAGAACAACTAATGAAAAACTGTTTTTT	CASSLLRTTNEKLFF	TRBV7-2	few	-	TRBJ1-4
TGTGCCAGCAGCAAGGGAGAGACCCAGTACTTC	CASSKGETQYF	TRBV21-1	-	-	TRBJ2-5
TGTGCCAGCAGGGCCACCCTTTCCTTTCCCTACGAGCAGTACTTC	CASRATLSFPYEQYF	TRBV27	-	-	TRBJ2-7
TGTGCCACCGCAGAGGGACAGGGGGTGGACTATGGCTACACCTTC	CATAEGQGVDYGYTF	TRBV15	-	TRBD1	TRBJ1-2
TGCGCCAGCAGTGACCAGGCCCGGTGGACAGGAGAAGCTTTCTTT	CASSDQARWTGEAFF	TRBV10-1	-	TRBD1	TRBJ1-1
TGTGCCAGCAGGCCCACAGCGGGGGGACGCACAGATACGCAGTATTTT	CASRPTAGGRTDTQYF	TRBV2	-	TRBD2	TRBJ2-3
TGTGCCAGCATGACAGACAGTTACGAGCAGTACTTC	CASMTDSYEQYF	TRBV25-1	-	-	TRBJ2-7
TGTGCCAGCAGCGTAGGGATAGCGGTCTACAATGAGCAGTTCTTC	CASSVGIAVYNEQFF	TRBV9	-	-	TRBJ2-1
TGTGCCAGCAGTGGGACAGTGCGGACTGAAGCTTTCTTT	CASSGTVRTEAFF	TRBV28	once	TRBD1	TRBJ1-1
TGTGCCAGCATCACACGATTCGCCGGGACAAAAGACCTGACTAGGCGCTACACCTTC	CASITRFAGTKDLTRRYTF	TRBV5-5	-	-	TRBJ1-2
TGTGCCAGCAGTGATACCCGACAGAGCAATCAGCCCCAGCATTTT	CASSDTRQSNQPQHF	TRBV25-1	once	-	TRBJ1-5
TGTGCCAGCAGCTTAAGTCTCGGGGGCGCGGCGCGAGCTTTCTTT	CASSLSLGGAARAFF	TRBV7-2	-	-	TRBJ1-1
TGTGCCAGTAGTGACCAGGGGGTTCCCTCAGATACGCAGTATTTT	CASSDQGVPSDTQYF	TRBV19	-	TRBD1	TRBJ2-3
TGTGCCAGTAATGGACTAGCGGGGAACACCGGGGAGCTGTTTTTT	CASNGLAGNTGELFF	TRBV19	-	TRBD2	TRBJ2-2
TGTGCCAGCTCACCACTTACCCTAGCGGTCCAAGAGACCCAGTACTTC	CASSPLTLAVQETQYF	TRBV18	-	TRBD2	TRBJ2-5
TGCGCCAGCAGTGAGTTGAGGGGTTCATCAACTGGCGAGCAGTACTTC	CASSELRGSSTGEQYF	TRBV10-1	-	-	TRBJ2-7
TGTGCCAGCAGCCGTTCATCGGACAGGGGAAAGGGAGAGACCCAGTACTTC	CASSRSSDRGKGETQYF	TRBV4-2	once	TRBD1	TRBJ2-5
TGTGCCAGCTCACAGGGGATTGGGGCCGGTGGCTACACCTTC	CASSQGIGAGGYTF	TRBV18	once	-	TRBJ1-2
TGTGCCAGCAGCGGACATCGCTTCGGCAGGGAGATCCACAATGAGCAGTTCTTC	CASSGHRFGREIHNEQFF	TRBV9	-	-	TRBJ2-1
TGCGCCAGCAGCGTGCAGGGGCCCCAAGAGACCCAGTACTTC	CASSVQGPQETQYF	TRBV5-1	-	-	TRBJ2-5
TGCAGCGTTGCACGACTAGCGGGGAGGACCGGGGAGCTGTTTTTT	CSVARLAGRTGELFF	TRBV29-1	-	TRBD2	TRBJ2-2
TGTGCCAGCAGCTGGGGACTTACGTACGAGCAGTACTTC	CASSWGLTYEQYF	TRBV5-8	-	-	TRBJ2-7
TGCGCCAGCAGCCGAAACGACGGGGGTTACGAGCAGTACTTC	CASSRNDGGYEQYF	TRBV4-1	-	-	TRBJ2-7
TGTGCCAGTAGTATTTCTAGGACAACTAATGAAAAACTGTTTTTT	CASSISRTTNEKLFF	TRBV19	-	-	TRBJ1-4
TGTGCCAGCAGTTCCCCAGGGGGCCCCTACGAGCAGTACTTC	CASSSPGGPYEQYF	TRBV28	-	TRBD1	TRBJ2-7
TGTGCCAGTAGTAAACCGACAGGGCTCTCCTACAATGAGCAGTTCTTC	CASSKPTGLSYNEQFF	TRBV19	-	TRBD1	TRBJ2-1
TGTGCCAGCAGCTCAAGAGGGTTAGCCAAAAACATTCAGTACTTC	CASSSRGLAKNIQYF	TRBV7-3	-	-	TRBJ2-4
TGTGCCAGCAACCGACGGAGGGCTGAAGCTTTCTTT	CASNRRRAEAFF	TRBV6-1	-	-	TRBJ1-1
TGCGCCAGCAGCTTGGGGAGGCGCGAGGATCCGTTCTTC	CASSLGRREDPFF	TRBV5-1	-	-	TRBJ2-1
TGCAGTGCTCGGACAGTCTATGGCTACACCTTC	CSARTVYGYTF	TRBV20-1	-	-	TRBJ1-2
TGTGCAAGTCGCTTAGCGGGGCGGGAGGGCCTCTACGAGCAGTACTTC	CASRLAGREGLYEQYF	TRBV12-2	-	-	TRBJ2-7
TGCAGCGTTGAGGGGACAGAGAACACTGAAGCTTTCTTT	CSVEGTENTEAFF	TRBV29-1	-	TRBD1	TRBJ1-1
TGTGCCAGCAGCCCGGGGCGGGGGGGCTACAATGAGCAGTTCTTC	CASSPGRGGYNEQFF	TRBV7-8	-	TRBD2	TRBJ2-1
TGTGCCAGCAGCTCGATTCTAAAGACAGGAAACTTTAGCACAGATACGCAGTATTTT	CASSSILKTGNFSTDTQYF	TRBV27	once	-	TRBJ2-3
TGTGCCAGTTCGGAGGGACCGGAGCAGTTCTTC	CASSEGPEQFF	TRBV28	-	-	TRBJ2-1
TGTGCCAGCTCACCGCGGACTAGCGTGGGAAATGAGCAGTTCTTC	CASSPRTSVGNEQFF	TRBV18	-	TRBD2	TRBJ2-1
TGTGCCAGCAGTGAATATCCGGGGTCACCCCTCCACTTT	CASSEYPGSPLHF	TRBV25-1	-	-	TRBJ1-6
TGCGCCAGCAGCTTAGGACTAGCGCGATGGGATCAGCAGTTCTTC	CASSLGLARWDQQFF	TRBV5-1	-	TRBD2	TRBJ2-1
TGTGCCATCAGTGAGTCAAACAGGGACTTCAATCAGCCCCAGCATTTT	CAISESNRDFNQPQHF	TRBV10-3	-	-	TRBJ1-5
TGTGCCAGCAGTGACGGACAGGGGGCAGATACGCAGTATTTT	CASSDGQGADTQYF	TRBV6-4	few	TRBD1	TRBJ2-3